This T cell receptor beta chain was recorded in a study of shared clonotypes between healthy human individuals. On the study more broadly: There were three CD4 naive, three CD4 memory, two CD8 naive and one CD8 memory plates per donor. Study results and limitations: What limited the represented genetic and exposure-history diversity was the small number of donors. Specimens sampled were limited to blood, with tissue repertoires likely differing.

On this clone: Antigen specificity is unknown.

Per germline, CDR1 ENHRY and CDR2 SYGVKD. CDR3 length equals 13 residues. The V and J ends lost 4 bases and 5 bases respectively, with 12 bases between them. Clones were sequenced by immunoSEQ multiplex PCR, and TCRdb holds only the in-frame ones, with some missing. The sample has about 980,000 clones; approximately 80% are singletons. The chain is built from TRBV10-3 and TRBJ2-7, with D unresolved. The TCR originated in a man aged 18-30 years in good health. Input material: memory CD4+ T cells sorted from blood. Sample subset: CD45RA-negative fraction. CDR3 DNA sequence: TGTGCCATCAGTGTCCCGGACGGGCACGAGCAGTACTTC. Encoded protein: CAISVPDGHEQYF.